The T cell receptor (beta chain) described here comes from a study of blood T cell repertoires in COVID-19. Study-wide background: The study drew acute and convalescent COVID-19 samples from the United States, Italy and Spain. Sources were T cells, B-cell-depleted T cells, or PBMCs; the material itself was cDNA or gDNA.

Original data processing: Estimation of nucleated cell counts was performed using reference gene primer amplification. Here immunoSEQ multiplex PCR was the method, and the copy in TCRdb shows in-frame clones only, minus some. For V, J and clone size, that table is used; D and trimming come from the DNA. The data hold under 95,000 clones, with approximately 88% observed a single time. The length of the CDR3 is 13 residues. The clonotype comes from a man aged 60 to 75 with acute or convalescent COVID-19. Sequenced sample: peripheral blood. The chain is built from TRBV1 and TRBJ1-5. TRBV1 is reported as a pseudogene. CDR3 in DNA: TGCACCAGCAGCCCCACCCCATGGTCCCCGGGGGATTTT. It encodes CTSSPTPWSPGDF.